Listed below are T cell receptor beta chains from one sample, sequenced in a study of blood T cells in healthy people across ages. TCRdb used MiXCR to reprocess the 5' RACE reads, holding one entry per CDR3 protein. The sample holds about 1.4 million distinct CDR3 sequences, 59% seen once. The sequenced sample consisted of blood. These receptor sequences come from a man younger than 30 in good health. Both conserved end residues are part of each CDR3. A D gene is named only where the DNA matches it firmly. The size field is filled for only some rows; it gives once, few, many or a size class.

j_call clone_size d_call v_call cdr3_aa cdr3_nt
TRBJ2-5 . . TRBV11-2 CASSVIAGAGEQYF TGTGCCAGCAGCGTAATTGCGGGCGCCGGGGAGCAGTACTTC
TRBJ2-5 few . TRBV7-2 CASSLDPIETQYF TGTGCCAGCAGCTTAGACCCAATAGAGACCCAGTACTTC
TRBJ1-2 few . TRBV10-3 CAISDLDTSYGYTF TGTGCCATCAGTGACCTCGACACTTCCTATGGCTACACCTTC
TRBJ2-4 . . TRBV24-1 CATEGHSPTRLQYF TGTGCCACCGAGGGACACTCCCCAACAAGACTTCAGTACTTC
TRBJ2-1 once TRBD2 TRBV4-2 CATGGLAGGISYNEQFF TGTGCCACCGGGGGACTAGCGGGAGGGATTTCCTACAATGAGCAGTTCTTC
TRBJ2-2 . TRBD1 TRBV7-6 CASSLQGVGTGELFF TGTGCCAGCAGCCTACAGGGGGTTGGGACCGGGGAGCTGTTTTTT
TRBJ1-2 . . TRBV29-1 CSVENTNYGYTF TGCAGCGTTGAAAATACAAACTATGGCTACACCTTC
TRBJ1-3 once . TRBV11-2 CASRNRSLGARNSGNTIYF TGTGCCAGCAGGAACAGATCCTTAGGGGCCAGAAACTCTGGAAACACCATATATTTT
TRBJ2-4 . TRBD1 TRBV6-4 CASSLDRSTKNIQYF TGTGCCAGCAGCCTGGACAGGTCAACCAAAAACATTCAGTACTTC
TRBJ2-7 . . TRBV20-1 CSASPLQGPSYEQYF TGCAGTGCTAGCCCACTCCAGGGTCCCTCCTACGAGCAGTACTTC
TRBJ2-6 once . TRBV2 CALSEAGGANVLTF TGTGCCCTTTCCGAGGCTGGAGGGGCCAACGTCCTGACTTTC
TRBJ2-1 few TRBD1 TRBV29-1 CSATQGVGYNEQFF TGCAGCGCTACACAGGGGGTAGGGTACAATGAGCAGTTCTTC
TRBJ1-1 . . TRBV5-1 CASTLTGTGTEAFF TGCGCCAGCACCCTCACGGGTACAGGCACTGAAGCTTTCTTT
TRBJ2-3 . . TRBV4-1 CASSLTPGTDTQYF TGCGCCAGCAGCCTAACACCCGGAACAGATACGCAGTATTTT
TRBJ2-1 . TRBD1 TRBV6-2/TRBV6-3 CASARQGIDEQFF TGTGCCAGCGCGAGACAGGGAATCGATGAGCAGTTCTTC
TRBJ2-3 many TRBD1 TRBV7-2 CASSIQGAADTQYF TGTGCCAGCAGCATACAGGGGGCCGCAGATACGCAGTATTTT
TRBJ2-3 . TRBD1 TRBV7-6 CASTQGTGGTDTQYF TGTGCCAGCACCCAGGGGACAGGGGGCACAGATACGCAGTATTTT
TRBJ2-7 . . TRBV12-3/TRBV12-4 CASSTSTSYEQYF TGTGCCAGCAGCACCTCGACATCCTACGAGCAGTACTTC
TRBJ2-7 few . TRBV11-2 CASSLAKLIQVKQYF TGTGCCAGCAGCTTAGCGAAGTTAATACAGGTCAAGCAGTACTTC
TRBJ2-7 . . TRBV6-1 CASRCESSYEQYF TGTGCCAGCAGATGCGAATCCTCCTACGAGCAGTACTTC
TRBJ1-2 . . TRBV12-3/TRBV12-4 CASSPDPGGVGYGYTF TGTGCCAGCAGCCCGGACCCCGGGGGGGTGGGCTATGGCTACACCTTC
TRBJ2-3 . . TRBV19 CASSIRATSSTDTQYF TGTGCCAGTAGTATCAGGGCAACCTCTAGCACAGATACGCAGTATTTT
TRBJ2-5 . TRBD2 TRBV11-2 CASSLGWGGQETQYF TGTGCCAGCAGCTTAGGCTGGGGAGGGCAAGAGACCCAGTACTTC
TRBJ1-3 . TRBD1 TRBV29-1 CSVRGPTGNTIYF TGCAGCGTCAGGGGGCCTACGGGAAACACCATATATTTT
TRBJ2-3 . TRBD1 TRBV7-2 CASSTWTGAVDTQYF TGTGCCAGCAGCACTTGGACAGGGGCGGTAGATACGCAGTATTTT
TRBJ1-4 . TRBD1 TRBV4-1 CASSPLDRGQEKLFF TGCGCCAGCAGCCCCCTGGACAGGGGGCAAGAAAAACTGTTTTTT
TRBJ2-7 few TRBD1 TRBV7-9 CASKGTGVYEQYF TGTGCCAGCAAGGGGACAGGGGTCTACGAGCAGTACTTC
TRBJ2-5 . TRBD2 TRBV3-1 CASSQASGETQYF TGTGCCAGCAGCCAAGCTAGCGGAGAGACCCAGTACTTC
TRBJ2-7 once . TRBV27 CASSSLPGGHEQYF TGTGCCAGCAGTTCTCTACCTGGGGGCCACGAGCAGTACTTC
TRBJ2-7 . TRBD2 TRBV3-1 CASSQDWGGGPYEQYF TGTGCCAGCAGCCAAGATTGGGGGGGAGGGCCCTACGAGCAGTACTTC
TRBJ1-5 few . TRBV27 CASSPVGGGTNQPQHF TGTGCCAGCAGTCCCGTTGGGGGTGGGACCAATCAGCCCCAGCATTTT
TRBJ2-7 few . TRBV4-2 CASSQIGDEQYF TGTGCCAGCAGCCAAATAGGGGACGAGCAGTACTTC
TRBJ1-2 . . TRBV4-2 CASSFSGGYTF TGTGCCAGTAGTTTTTCCGGGGGCTACACCTTC
TRBJ2-5 . . TRBV10-3 CAISGNKTQYF TGTGCCATCAGCGGGAATAAGACCCAGTACTTC
TRBJ2-4 . . TRBV27 CASSQTPDSRLAKNIQYF TGTGCCAGCAGCCAGACCCCGGACAGTCGGCTAGCCAAAAACATTCAGTACTTC
TRBJ2-2 few TRBD2 TRBV29-1 CSVVAGVNTGELFF TGCAGCGTAGTAGCGGGAGTGAACACCGGGGAGCTGTTTTTT
TRBJ2-3 . . TRBV20-1 CSARISGDTQYF TGCAGTGCTAGAATCTCGGGGGACACGCAGTATTTT
TRBJ2-5 . . TRBV29-1 CSVELAEYNEQYF TGCAGCGTTGAATTAGCAGAATACAATGAGCAGTACTTC
TRBJ2-7 . . TRBV3-1 CASSPVGQGDEQYF TGTGCCAGCAGCCCAGTGGGGCAGGGCGACGAGCAGTACTTC
TRBJ1-4 . TRBD1 TRBV27 CASRQDGTVNEKLFF TGTGCCAGCAGGCAAGACGGGACAGTTAATGAAAAACTGTTTTTT
TRBJ1-2 . . TRBV7-2 CASSWSRGRGGYTF TGTGCCAGCAGCTGGTCCCGGGGGCGTGGGGGCTACACCTTC
TRBJ2-1 . TRBD1 TRBV27 CASSPYPGTGGKNEQFF TGTGCCAGCAGTCCCTACCCCGGGACAGGGGGCAAAAATGAGCAGTTCTTC
TRBJ1-2 . . TRBV3-1 CASSQNRRSYGYTF TGTGCCAGCAGCCAGAACAGAAGGTCGTATGGCTACACCTTC
TRBJ1-1 . . TRBV7-2 CASSLAPEITEAFF TGTGCCAGCAGCTTAGCTCCAGAGATCACTGAAGCTTTCTTT
TRBJ2-3 . TRBD2 TRBV7-9 CASSFPRTSGRGSTDTQYF TGTGCCAGCAGCTTCCCACGGACTAGCGGGAGAGGGAGTACAGATACGCAGTATTTT
TRBJ1-1 . . TRBV12-3/TRBV12-4 CASSLAVGGEAFF TGTGCCAGCAGTTTAGCCGTGGGGGGTGAAGCTTTCTTT
TRBJ2-1 . . TRBV6-2/TRBV6-3 CASGLYRWNEQFF TGTGCCAGCGGACTCTATAGGTGGAATGAGCAGTTCTTC
TRBJ2-5 . . TRBV5-1 CASSRRRGPYQETQYF TGCGCCAGCAGTCGTCGGCGGGGACCGTACCAAGAGACCCAGTACTTC
TRBJ2-7 . TRBD1 TRBV29-1 CSVETGTGGGYEQYF TGCAGCGTGGAAACCGGGACAGGGGGCGGATACGAGCAGTACTTC